This is a list of T cell receptor beta chains from one sample in a study of tissue T cells after allogeneic stem cell transplantation. Only in-frame clones appear in the TCRdb table, and some are missing; sequencing was by immunoSEQ multiplex PCR. Of several thousand clones listed, roughly three fifths are singletons. This specimen consisted of tissue from the jejunum, obtained at autopsy. All receptors derive from a female donor older than 55 with lung cancer. Each CDR3 is given with its conserved first and last residue. D genes are given only for firm matches. Clone size appears in some rows only: once, few, many, or a class for an expanded clone.

>TRBD2|TRBJ2-1|TRBV11-3|few
CASSPRLAAYNEQFF
TGTGCCAGCAGCCCCAGACTAGCAGCCTACAATGAGCAGTTCTTC
>-|TRBJ1-5|TRBV19|few
CASSIEGSYQPQHF
TGTGCCAGTAGTATCGAGGGCAGTTATCAGCCCCAGCATTTT
>-|TRBJ2-5|TRBV5-1|-
CASTPGGSGQETQYF
TGCGCCAGCACCCCCGGGGGTAGCGGACAAGAGACCCAGTACTTC
>-|TRBJ1-2|TRBV20-1|few
CSASGGGRANYGYTF
TGCAGTGCTAGTGGCGGGGGGAGGGCTAACTATGGCTACACCTTC
>TRBD2|TRBJ2-1|TRBV5-1|few
CASKSGSAYNEQFF
TGCGCCAGCAAAAGCGGGAGCGCCTACAATGAGCAGTTCTTC
>-|TRBJ2-7|TRBV27|once
CASSGRVGREQYF
TGTGCCAGCAGTGGACGGGTGGGGCGCGAGCAGTACTTC
>TRBD1|TRBJ1-5|TRBV2|-
CASTGQVSNQPQHF
TGTGCCAGCACGGGACAGGTTAGCAATCAGCCCCAGCATTTT
>-|TRBJ2-7|TRBV5-6|few
CASSTTAYEQYF
TGTGCCAGCAGCACGACCGCCTACGAGCAGTACTTC
>TRBD2|TRBJ2-3|TRBV4-2|few
CASSHPRAGADTDTQYF
TGTGCCAGCAGCCATCCGAGAGCGGGGGCAGACACAGATACGCAGTATTTT
>TRBD1|TRBJ1-6|TRBV6-6|-
CASSYYGQGDSPLHF
TGTGCCAGCAGTTACTATGGACAGGGGGATTCACCCCTCCACTTT
>-|TRBJ1-2|TRBV9|-
CASSVSVGETNYGYTF
TGTGCCAGCAGCGTGAGCGTCGGGGAAACTAACTATGGCTACACCTTC
>-|TRBJ1-1|TRBV7-3|-
CASSLIGGIPPNTEAFF
TGTGCCAGCAGCTTAATTGGGGGGATACCACCGAACACTGAAGCTTTCTTT
>-|TRBJ2-6|TRBV27|medium-sized
CASSQGSWSSGANVLTF
TGTGCCAGCAGCCAGGGCAGCTGGAGCTCTGGGGCCAACGTCCTGACTTTC
>-|TRBJ1-1|TRBV19|-
CASKLQGNTEAFF
TGTGCCAGTAAGTTACAGGGCAACACTGAAGCTTTCTTT
>-|TRBJ2-3|TRBV11-1|-
CASVDYTDTQYF
TGTGCCAGCGTGGACTACACAGATACGCAGTATTTT
>-|TRBJ2-3|TRBV30|-
CACRRGGAADTQYF
TGTGCCTGTCGACGGGGCGGAGCAGCAGATACGCAGTATTTT
>-|TRBJ2-1|TRBV27|-
CASSLTSIHEQFF
TGTGCCAGCAGTCTTACTAGTATCCATGAGCAGTTCTTC
>-|TRBJ2-1|TRBV6-5|-
CASSVKRDSQFF
TGTGCCAGCAGCGTCAAGCGGGACAGCCAGTTCTTC
>-|TRBJ2-7|TRBV19|-
CASSGGGGSYEQYF
TGTGCCAGTAGTGGGGGAGGGGGGTCCTACGAGCAGTACTTC
>TRBD1|TRBJ1-5|TRBV19|-
CASSIAGTGNQPQHF
TGTGCCAGTAGTATAGCCGGGACAGGGAATCAGCCCCAGCATTTT
>-|TRBJ1-2|TRBV20-1|-
CSASQGVGYTF
TGCAGTGCTAGTCAAGGGGTCGGCTACACCTTC
>TRBD1|TRBJ1-2|TRBV7-8|few
CASSGSGTGYGYTF
TGTGCCAGCAGCGGTTCCGGGACAGGGTATGGCTACACCTTC
>TRBD1|TRBJ1-2|TRBV24-1|-
CATSDLTSQRRRGPQLNYGYTF
TGTGCCACCAGTGATTTAACCTCTCAGCGTCGCAGGGGGCCCCAACTTAACTATGGCTACACCTTC
>-|TRBJ2-3|TRBV4-2|-
CASSQDAKGSGTDTQYF
TGTGCCAGCAGCCAAGACGCGAAGGGGAGTGGCACAGATACGCAGTATTTT
>-|TRBJ2-7|TRBV30|-
CACLGALEQYF
TGTGCCTGCCTGGGGGCCCTCGAGCAGTACTTC
>-|TRBJ1-6|TRBV30|-
CAWSRGGQGNSPLHF
TGTGCCTGGAGCCGAGGGGGGCAGGGGAATTCACCCCTCCACTTT
>TRBD1|TRBJ1-4|TRBV7-2|-
CASSPGQRNEELFF
TGTGCCAGCAGCCCGGGACAGCGTAATGAAGAACTGTTTTTT
>TRBD1|TRBJ1-1|TRBV11-2|-
CASSPTYSTGDLTEAFF
TGTGCCAGCAGCCCAACTTATTCGACAGGGGATTTAACTGAAGCTTTCTTT
>-|TRBJ2-5|TRBV4-1|-
CASSSRGGFQETQYF
TGCGCCAGCAGCTCTAGGGGGGGGTTCCAAGAGACCCAGTACTTC
>-|TRBJ1-1|TRBV14|-
CASSQDHPRYTEAFF
TGTGCCAGCAGCCAAGATCACCCCAGATACACTGAAGCTTTCTTT
>-|TRBJ1-1|TRBV12-3/TRBV12-4|-
CASSLSPGLEAFF
TGTGCCAGCAGCCTATCCCCGGGACTTGAAGCTTTCTTT
>TRBD1|TRBJ2-7|TRBV4-1|few
CASSHGQGGEQYF
TGCGCCAGCAGCCACGGACAGGGCGGCGAGCAGTACTTC
>-|TRBJ2-1|TRBV11-2|-
CASSLRARSNEQFF
TGTGCCAGCAGCTTAAGGGCGAGATCCAATGAGCAGTTCTTC
>TRBD1|TRBJ1-1|TRBV10-2|-
CASSAGGWVGEAFF
TGCGCCAGCAGTGCAGGGGGCTGGGTGGGTGAAGCTTTCTTT
>-|TRBJ1-4|TRBV19|-
CASSWAGANEKLFF
TGTGCCAGTAGTTGGGCAGGGGCTAATGAAAAACTGTTTTTT
>TRBD1|TRBJ2-5|TRBV9|-
CASSVGTGTQETQYF
TGTGCCAGCAGCGTAGGGACAGGGACCCAAGAGACCCAGTACTTC
>-|TRBJ1-1|TRBV5-1|-
CASSLGQGRALNTEAFF
TGCGCCAGCAGCTTGGGGCAGGGCCGCGCCTTGAACACTGAAGCTTTCTTT
>-|TRBJ1-2|TRBV3-1/TRBV3-2|-
CASSQVAGYGYTF
TGTGCCAGCAGCCAAGTGGCAGGCTATGGCTACACCTTC
>TRBD1|TRBJ2-1|TRBV30|-
CAWRLGQGVPRVRYEQFF
TGTGCCTGGAGGTTGGGACAGGGGGTTCCTCGAGTTAGGTATGAGCAGTTCTTC
>-|TRBJ1-5|TRBV21-1|-
CASSITRGQPQHF
TGTGCCAGCAGCATAACAAGGGGGCAGCCCCAGCATTTT
>TRBD2|TRBJ2-5|TRBV3-1/TRBV3-2|-
CASSTLAGVAETQYF
TGTGCCAGCAGCACATTAGCGGGGGTCGCAGAGACCCAGTACTTC
>TRBD2|TRBJ2-7|TRBV15|-
CATSTGLAGYEQYF
TGTGCCACCAGCACGGGACTAGCGGGATACGAGCAGTACTTC
>-|TRBJ1-4|TRBV19|medium-sized
CASSFVNRKNEKLFF
TGTGCCAGTAGTTTCGTCAACAGAAAAAATGAAAAACTGTTTTTT